This TCR beta chain appears in the sequencing data of a study of blood T cell repertoires in COVID-19. Across the study: The study drew acute and convalescent COVID-19 samples from the United States, Italy and Spain.

In the study's own analysis: Counts of nucleated cells, estimated from reference gene primer amplification, were obtained. Repertoires were generated with immunoSEQ multiplex PCR, while TCRdb's copy carries only in-frame clones and drops some. For V, J and clone size, that table is used; D and trimming come from the DNA. The sample lists 50,000 to 75,000 clones; roughly 80% were seen once. CDR1 MNHEY and CDR2 SVGAGI come from the germline V gene. This CDR3 region has 12 residues. Losses at the gene ends were 10 bases for V and 8 bases for J; bases not matched to a gene: 9. The receptor was derived from a man aged 80 or over with active or convalescent COVID-19. V and J are TRBV6-5 and TRBJ1-2; 8 bases align to TRBD1. Sequencing was carried out using peripheral blood. This CDR3 is CATNRGTGGYTF. CDR3 bases: TGTGCCACTAACAGGGGGACGGGAGGCTACACCTTC.